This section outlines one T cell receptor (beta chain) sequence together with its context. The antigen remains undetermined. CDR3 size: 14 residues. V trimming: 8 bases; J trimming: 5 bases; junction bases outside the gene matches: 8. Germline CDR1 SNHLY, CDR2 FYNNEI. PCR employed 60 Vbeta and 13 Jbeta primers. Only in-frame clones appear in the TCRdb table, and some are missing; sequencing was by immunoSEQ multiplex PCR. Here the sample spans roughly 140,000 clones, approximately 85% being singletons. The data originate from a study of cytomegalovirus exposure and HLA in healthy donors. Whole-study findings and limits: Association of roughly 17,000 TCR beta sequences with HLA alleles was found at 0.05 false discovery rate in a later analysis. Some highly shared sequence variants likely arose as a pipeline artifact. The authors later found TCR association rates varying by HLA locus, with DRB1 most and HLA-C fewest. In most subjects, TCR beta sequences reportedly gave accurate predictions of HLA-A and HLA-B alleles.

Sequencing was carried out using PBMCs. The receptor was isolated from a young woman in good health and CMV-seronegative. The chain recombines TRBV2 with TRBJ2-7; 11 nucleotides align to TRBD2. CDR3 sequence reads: CASSTSGGVDEQYF. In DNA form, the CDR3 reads TGTGCCAGCTCAACTAGCGGGGGCGTGGACGAGCAGTACTTC.